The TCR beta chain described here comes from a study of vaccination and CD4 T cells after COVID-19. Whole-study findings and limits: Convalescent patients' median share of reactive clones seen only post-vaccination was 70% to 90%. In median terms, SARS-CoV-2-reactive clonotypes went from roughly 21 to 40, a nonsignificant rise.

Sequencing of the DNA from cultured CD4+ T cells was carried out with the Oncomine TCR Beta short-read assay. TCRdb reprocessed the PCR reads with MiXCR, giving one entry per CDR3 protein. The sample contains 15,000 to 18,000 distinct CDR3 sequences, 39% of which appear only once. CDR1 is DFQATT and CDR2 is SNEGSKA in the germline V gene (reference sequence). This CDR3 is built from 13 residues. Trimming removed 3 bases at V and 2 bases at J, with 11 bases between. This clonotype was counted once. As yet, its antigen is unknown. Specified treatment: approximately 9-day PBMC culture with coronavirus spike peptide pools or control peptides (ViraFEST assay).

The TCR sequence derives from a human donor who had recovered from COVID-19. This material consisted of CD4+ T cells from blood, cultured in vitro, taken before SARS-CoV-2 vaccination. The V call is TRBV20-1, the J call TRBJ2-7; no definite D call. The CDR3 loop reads CSASIEATYEQYF. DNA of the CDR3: TGCAGTGCTAGTATTGAGGCAACCTACGAGCAGTACTTC.